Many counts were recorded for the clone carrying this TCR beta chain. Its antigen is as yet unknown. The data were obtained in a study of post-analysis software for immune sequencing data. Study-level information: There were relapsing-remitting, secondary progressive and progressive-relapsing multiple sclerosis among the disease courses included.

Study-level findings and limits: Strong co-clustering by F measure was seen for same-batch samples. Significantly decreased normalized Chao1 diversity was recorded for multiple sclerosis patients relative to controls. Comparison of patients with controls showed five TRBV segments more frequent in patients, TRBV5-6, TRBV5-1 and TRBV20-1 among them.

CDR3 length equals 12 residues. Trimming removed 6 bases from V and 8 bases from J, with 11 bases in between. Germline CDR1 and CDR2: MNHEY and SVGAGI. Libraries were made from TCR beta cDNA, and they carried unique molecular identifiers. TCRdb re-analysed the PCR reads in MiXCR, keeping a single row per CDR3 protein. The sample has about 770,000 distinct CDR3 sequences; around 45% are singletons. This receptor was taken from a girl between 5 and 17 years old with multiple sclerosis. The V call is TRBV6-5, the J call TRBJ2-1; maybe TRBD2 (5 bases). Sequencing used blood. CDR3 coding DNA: TGTGCCAGCAGCTACGGGCGGGATGAGCAGTTCTTC. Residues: CASSYGRDEQFF.